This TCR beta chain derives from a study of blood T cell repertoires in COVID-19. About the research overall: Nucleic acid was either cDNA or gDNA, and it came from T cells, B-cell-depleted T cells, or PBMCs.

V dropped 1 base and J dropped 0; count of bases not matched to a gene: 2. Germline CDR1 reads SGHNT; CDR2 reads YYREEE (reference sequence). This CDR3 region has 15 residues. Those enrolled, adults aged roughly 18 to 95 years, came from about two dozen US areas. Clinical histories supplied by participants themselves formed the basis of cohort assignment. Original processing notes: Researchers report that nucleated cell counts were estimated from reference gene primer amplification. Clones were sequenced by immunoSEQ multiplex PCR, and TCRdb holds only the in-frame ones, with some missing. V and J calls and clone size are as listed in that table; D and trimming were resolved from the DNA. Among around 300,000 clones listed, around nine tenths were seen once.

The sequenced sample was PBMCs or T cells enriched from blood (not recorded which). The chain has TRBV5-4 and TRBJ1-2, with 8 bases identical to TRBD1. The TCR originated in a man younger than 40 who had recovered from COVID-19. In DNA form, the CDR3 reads TGTGCCAGCAGCTTGCAGGGGGCGCCTAACTATGGCTACACCTTC. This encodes CASSLQGAPNYGYTF.